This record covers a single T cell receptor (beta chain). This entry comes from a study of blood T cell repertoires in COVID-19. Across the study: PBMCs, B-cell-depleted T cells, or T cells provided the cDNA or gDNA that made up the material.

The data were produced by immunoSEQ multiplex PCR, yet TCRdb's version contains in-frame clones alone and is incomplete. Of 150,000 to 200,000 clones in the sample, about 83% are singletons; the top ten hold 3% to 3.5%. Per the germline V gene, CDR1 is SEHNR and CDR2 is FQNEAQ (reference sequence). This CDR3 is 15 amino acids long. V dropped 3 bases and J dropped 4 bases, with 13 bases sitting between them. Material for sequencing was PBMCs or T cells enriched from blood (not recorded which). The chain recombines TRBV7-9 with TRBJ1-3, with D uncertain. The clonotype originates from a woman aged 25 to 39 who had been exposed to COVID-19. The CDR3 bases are TGTGCCAGCAGCTTGGATCAGGATCAAGGAAACACCATATATTTT. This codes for CASSLDQDQGNTIYF.